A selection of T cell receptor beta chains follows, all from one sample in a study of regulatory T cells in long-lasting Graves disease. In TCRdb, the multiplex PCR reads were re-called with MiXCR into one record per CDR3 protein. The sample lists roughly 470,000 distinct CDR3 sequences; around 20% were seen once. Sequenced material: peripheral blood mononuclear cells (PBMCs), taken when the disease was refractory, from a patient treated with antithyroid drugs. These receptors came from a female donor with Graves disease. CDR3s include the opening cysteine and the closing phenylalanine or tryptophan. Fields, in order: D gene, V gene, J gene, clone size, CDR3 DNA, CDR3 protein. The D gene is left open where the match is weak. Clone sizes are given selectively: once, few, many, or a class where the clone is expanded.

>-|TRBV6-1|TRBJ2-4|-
TGTGCCAGCAGCCCTACAGGGTCCAAAAACATTCAGTACTTC
CASSPTGSKNIQYF
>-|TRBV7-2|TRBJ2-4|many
TGTGCCAGCAGCTTTGTTGGGGGACGAGCCAAAAACATTCAGTACTTC
CASSFVGGRAKNIQYF
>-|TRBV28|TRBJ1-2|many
TGTGCCAGCAGTTCTATTGGCCCCTATGGCTACACCTTC
CASSSIGPYGYTF
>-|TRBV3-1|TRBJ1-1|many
TGTGCCAGCAGCCAAGAGAGGGTTAGCACTGAAGCTTTCTTT
CASSQERVSTEAFF
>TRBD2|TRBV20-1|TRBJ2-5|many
TGCAGTGCTAGGCCCCCCTGGCGGGAGGCAGAGGAGACCCAGTACTTC
CSARPPWREAEETQYF
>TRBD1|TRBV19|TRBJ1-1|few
TGTGCCAGTAGTACCTGGGCTCGGGCAGGGGGAAGCACTGAAGCTTTCTTT
CASSTWARAGGSTEAFF
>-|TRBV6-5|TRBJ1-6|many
TGTGCCAGCAGTTACGCGGACAATAATTCACCCCTCCACTTT
CASSYADNNSPLHF
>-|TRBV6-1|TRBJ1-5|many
TGTGCCAGCAGTGAAAGTTGGGGCGTTCAGCCCCAGCATTTT
CASSESWGVQPQHF
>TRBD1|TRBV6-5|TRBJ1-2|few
TGTGCCAGCAGTTCCGGGACAGGGGAGGGCTACACCTTC
CASSSGTGEGYTF
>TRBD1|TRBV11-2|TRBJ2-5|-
TGTGCCAGCAGCTTGGGGACAGAGAGGAAGACCCAGTACTTC
CASSLGTERKTQYF
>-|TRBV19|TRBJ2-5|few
TGTGCCAGTAGTATAGGGGGCCAAGAGACCCAGTACTTC
CASSIGGQETQYF
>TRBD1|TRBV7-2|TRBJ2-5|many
TGTGCCAGCAGCCCCCCGGGACAGGGCTCAGAGACCCAGTACTTC
CASSPPGQGSETQYF
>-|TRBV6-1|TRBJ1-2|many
TGTGCCAGCATCTCATCCCGGGACCTCTATGGCTACACCTTC
CASISSRDLYGYTF
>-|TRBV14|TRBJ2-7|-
TGTGCCAGCAGCCAAGGTTGGGGGCCGGGCTACGAGCAGTACTTC
CASSQGWGPGYEQYF
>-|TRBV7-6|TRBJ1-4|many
TGTGCCAGCAGCAAACGACCCGTCCAAGGAAATGAAAAACTGTTTTTT
CASSKRPVQGNEKLFF
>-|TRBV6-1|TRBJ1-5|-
TGTGCCAGCAGGGATAGCTGGGGCAATCAGCCCCAGCATTTT
CASRDSWGNQPQHF
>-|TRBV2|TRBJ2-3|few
TGTGCCAGCAGTTACTCCAGGTCAGATACGCAGTATTTT
CASSYSRSDTQYF
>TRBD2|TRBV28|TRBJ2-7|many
TGTGCCAGCAGTTTATCTCTTGAGGGAGGGCCCTACGAGCAGTACTTC
CASSLSLEGGPYEQYF
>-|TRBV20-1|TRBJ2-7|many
TGCAGTGCTAGAGGGCCGGCCTCCTACGAGCAGTACTTC
CSARGPASYEQYF
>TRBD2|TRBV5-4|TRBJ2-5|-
TGTGCCAGCAGCTCCGGGACTAGACAAGAGACCCAGTACTTC
CASSSGTRQETQYF
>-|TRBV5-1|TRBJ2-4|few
TGCGCCAGCAGCCCAGAGGGACCCCAAAACATTCAGTACTTC
CASSPEGPQNIQYF
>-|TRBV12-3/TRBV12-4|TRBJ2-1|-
TGTGCCAGCAGTTTATCCGTGAGCTACAATGAGCAGTTCTTC
CASSLSVSYNEQFF
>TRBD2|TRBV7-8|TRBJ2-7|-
TGTGCCAGCAGCTTTAGCGGGAGTATCGAGCAGTACTTC
CASSFSGSIEQYF
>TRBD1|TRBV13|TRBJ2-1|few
TGTGCCAGCAGTTCACAGGGGAACGAGCAGTTCTTC
CASSSQGNEQFF
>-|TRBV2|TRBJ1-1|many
TGTGCCAGCAGACAGACTTTGAACACTGAAGCTTTCTTT
CASRQTLNTEAFF
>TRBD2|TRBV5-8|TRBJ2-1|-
TGTGCCAGCAGCCTGTTAGCGGGAGGAACAAACAATGAGCAGTTCTTC
CASSLLAGGTNNEQFF
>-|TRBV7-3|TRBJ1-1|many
TGTGCCAGCAGCCCAGGTGCAGGGGTAAACACTGAAGCTTTCTTT
CASSPGAGVNTEAFF
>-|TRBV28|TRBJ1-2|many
TGTGCCAGCAGTTTGTCCGGTGGAGAGGGCTACACCTTC
CASSLSGGEGYTF
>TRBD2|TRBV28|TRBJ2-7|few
TGTGCCAGCAGTCTAACGGGACTAGCGGGGGGCGAGCAGTACTTC
CASSLTGLAGGEQYF
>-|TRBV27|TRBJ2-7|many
TGTGCCAGCAGTCCCGCGGACGCGTACGAGCAGTACTTC
CASSPADAYEQYF
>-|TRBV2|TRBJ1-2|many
TGTGCCAGCACCCCCGGGATGGGGGCAAACTATGGCTACACCTTC
CASTPGMGANYGYTF
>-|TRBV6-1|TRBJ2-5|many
TGTGCCAGCAGTACCCTAGCGAGACAAGAGACCCAGTACTTC
CASSTLARQETQYF
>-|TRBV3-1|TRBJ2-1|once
TGTGTCAGCAGCCAAGTATATGAGCAGTTCTTC
CVSSQVYEQFF
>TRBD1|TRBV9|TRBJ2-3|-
TGTGCCAGCAGCGTAGTGGGGACAGGGCGAACAGATACGCAGTATTTT
CASSVVGTGRTDTQYF
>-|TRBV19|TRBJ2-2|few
TGTGCCAGTCAAGAGACCCTGAACACCGGGGAGCTGTTTTTT
CASQETLNTGELFF
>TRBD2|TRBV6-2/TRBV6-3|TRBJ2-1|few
TGTGCCAGCAGTTCGTCTAGCGGGAGTTTCGGGTTCTACAATGAGCAGTTCTTC
CASSSSSGSFGFYNEQFF
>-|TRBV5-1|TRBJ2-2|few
TGCGCCAGCAGCCCGACGGGGTTCGCGAACACCGGGGAGCTGTTTTTT
CASSPTGFANTGELFF
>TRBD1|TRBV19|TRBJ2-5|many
TGTGCCAGTAGTATTTCTCTGTCCGGGACAGGGGTGAGAGAGACCCAGTACTTC
CASSISLSGTGVRETQYF
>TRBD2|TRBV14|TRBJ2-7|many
TGTGCCAGCAGCCAAGAGGGAGGGAGTGCCTACGAGCAGTACTTC
CASSQEGGSAYEQYF
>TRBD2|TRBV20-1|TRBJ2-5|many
TGCAGTGCTAGAAAGGGCGGGACTACGGAGACCCAGTACTTC
CSARKGGTTETQYF
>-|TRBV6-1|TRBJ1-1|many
TGTGCCAGCATCAGGGCGGGGAACACTGAAGCTTTCTTT
CASIRAGNTEAFF
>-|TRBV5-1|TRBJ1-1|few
TGCGCCAGCAGAAAAACGGAGAACACTGAAGCTTTCTTT
CASRKTENTEAFF
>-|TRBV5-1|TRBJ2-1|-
TGCGCCAGCAGCTCCAGCGGTGGGGACTACAATGAGCAGTTCTTC
CASSSSGGDYNEQFF
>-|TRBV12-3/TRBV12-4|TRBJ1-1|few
TGTGCCAGCAGTTTGGGGGGGGCGTCTGAAGCTTTCTTT
CASSLGGASEAFF
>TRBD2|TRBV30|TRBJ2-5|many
TGTGCCTGGAGTCATGGACTAGCGGGAGGGGAGACCCAGTACTTC
CAWSHGLAGGETQYF
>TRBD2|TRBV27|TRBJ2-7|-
TGTGCCAGCACTTCCCCGGGAGGCCTCAGGAAGCAGTACTTC
CASTSPGGLRKQYF
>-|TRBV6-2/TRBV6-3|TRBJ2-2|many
TGTGCCAGCAGTCCCGGGGTACCCGGGGAGCTGTTTTTT
CASSPGVPGELFF
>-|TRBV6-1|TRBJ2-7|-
TGTGCCAGCAGGAGAGACAGAGCCTCCTCCTACGAGCAGTACTTC
CASRRDRASSYEQYF
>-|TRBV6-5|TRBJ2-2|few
TGTGCCAGCAGTTACCCGGGTAGCTCGTCCGGGGAGCTGTTTTTT
CASSYPGSSSGELFF
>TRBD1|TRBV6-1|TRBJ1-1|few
TGTGCCAGCATTAGAACAGGGGCTGAAGCTTTCTTT
CASIRTGAEAFF
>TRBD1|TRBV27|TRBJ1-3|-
TGTGCCAGCAGTGACAGGGGTTGGGGAAACACCATATATTTT
CASSDRGWGNTIYF
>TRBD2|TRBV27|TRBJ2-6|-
TGTGCCAGCAGTTCCTGGGAGGGCCTCCCTGGGGCCAACGTCCTGACTTTC
CASSSWEGLPGANVLTF
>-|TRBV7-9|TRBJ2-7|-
TGTGCCAGCAGCCTAAGGGGGGCGGACTCCTACGAGCAGTACTTC
CASSLRGADSYEQYF
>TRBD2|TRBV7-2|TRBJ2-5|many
TGTGCCAGCAGCACCCTAGCGGGAGGGGGAGAGACCCAGTACTTC
CASSTLAGGGETQYF
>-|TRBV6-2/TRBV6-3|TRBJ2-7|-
TGTGCCAGCAGTAAGGGGACCACCTACGAGCAGTACTTC
CASSKGTTYEQYF
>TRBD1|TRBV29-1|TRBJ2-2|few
TGCAGCGTTGTGGGACAGGACACCGGGGAGCTGTTTTTT
CSVVGQDTGELFF
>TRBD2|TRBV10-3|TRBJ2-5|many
TGTGCCATCAGCGGTATAGCGGGGATACAAGAGACCCAGTACTTC
CAISGIAGIQETQYF